The 23 T cell receptor beta chains in this list originate from one sample, sequenced in a study of technical replicates of blood from four donors. Sequencing used immunoSEQ multiplex PCR; TCRdb keeps in-frame clones, though not all of them. The sample records around 74,000 clones, around 86% being singletons. Sequenced material: PBMCs. The receptor source for this set is a human donor in good health. Some clones in this sample may be carry-over from other donors' samples.

The genes are TRBV30 and TRBJ2-7, with D perhaps matching TRBD1 (5 bases). This CDR3 has 12 amino acids. The V gene's germline CDR1 is GTSNPN and CDR2 SVGIG (reference sequence). The V gene lost 4 bases and the J gene lost 3 bases, with 10 bases spanning the gap. The DNA for the CDR3 is TGTGCCTGGACCAGGGTGGGCTACGAGCAGTACTTC. Amino acid sequence: CAWTRVGYEQYF.

The V gene is TRBV19, the J gene TRBJ2-5; weak D call: TRBD2 (5 bases). The CDR3 extends over 15 amino acids. CDR1 and CDR2 from the germline V gene are LNHDA and SQIVND (reference sequence). Trimming took 2 bases from V and 4 from J, leaving 14 bases between them. The CDR3 nucleotides are TGTGCCAGTAGTATAAATCTAGCCCTCCGAGAGACCCAGTACTTC. Protein sequence: CASSINLALRETQYF. Full variable domain (outside the CDR3, taken from reference TRBV19 and TRBJ2-5): DGGITQSPKYLFRKEGQNVTLSCEQNLNHDAMYWYRQDPGQGLRLIYYSQIVNDFQKGDIAEGYSVSREKKESFPLTVTSAQKNPTAFYLCASSINLALRETQYFGPGTRLLVL.

The genes are TRBV10-3 and TRBJ2-3, with 10 nucleotides matching TRBD2. CDR3 length: 15 amino acids. Germline CDR1 and CDR2: ENHRY and SYGVKD. The V and J ends lost 6 bases and 5 bases, in that order; junction bases with no gene match: 8. DNA for the CDR3: TGTGCCATCAGGCAAGCGGGAGGGCCGATAGATACGCAGTATTTT. Protein: CAIRQAGGPIDTQYF.

The J gene is TRBJ2-2, the V gene TRBV7-2, with D perhaps matching TRBD1 (5 bases). The CDR3 extends over 12 amino acids. Germline V gives CDR1 SGHTA, CDR2 FQGNSA. Trimming shortened V by 6 bases and J by 9 bases, and 11 bases separated the two germline ends. The CDR3 region has the DNA TGTGCCAGCAGTCCGGACATCCGGGAGCTGTTTTTT. Protein: CASSPDIRELFF.

The chain recombines TRBV9 with TRBJ1-4; tentatively, D is TRBD1 (6 bases). The length of the CDR3 is 15 residues. Trimming took off 0 bases at V and 3 bases at J, with 9 bases between the two ends. The germline gives CDR1 SGDLS, CDR2 YYNGEE. CDR3 region: CASSVAGTPNEKLFF. CDR3 coding DNA: TGTGCCAGCAGCGTAGCTGGGACACCTAATGAAAAACTGTTTTTT.

The rearrangement uses TRBV5-8 and TRBJ1-1; D perhaps matches TRBD1 (6 bases). V gave up 4 bases and J gave up 10 bases, with 14 bases separating them. The CDR3 loop spans 12 amino acids. Germline CDR1 reads SGHTS; CDR2 reads YDEGEE. CDR3 nucleotide sequence: TGTGCCAGCAGCCCCCAGGGGCGCGGAGCTTTCTTT. Protein: CASSPQGRGAFF.

The CDR3 loop is CAWGLAYNEQFF. The CDR3 nucleotides read TGTGCCTGGGGACTAGCTTACAATGAGCAGTTCTTC. The chain uses TRBV30 and TRBJ2-1; 8 nucleotides agree with TRBD2. CDR3 length: 12 amino acids. V lost 5 bases, J lost 4 bases, and 1 base stayed unmatched. The germline CDR1 and CDR2 sequences are GTSNPN and SVGIG (reference sequence).

This clone was counted a single time. The rearrangement links TRBV7-8 to TRBJ2-7; TRBD1 matches 9 bases. The V gene end was trimmed by 1 base and the J gene end by 6 bases; junction bases not matched to a gene: 7. CDR1 and CDR2 from the germline V gene are SGHVS and FQNEAQ. The CDR3 is made up of 15 amino acids. The CDR3 DNA is TGTGCCAGCAGCTTAGACCGACAGGGGGACTTCGAGCAGTACTTC. Protein: CASSLDRQGDFEQYF.

The chain uses TRBV6-5 and TRBJ1-3; the match to TRBD1 covers 7 bases. The CDR3 consists of 15 residues. CDR1 and CDR2 (germline): MNHEY, SVGAGI. V was pared by 4 bases and J by 3 bases, with 6 bases of the junction left unmatched. The CDR3 coding sequence is TGTGCCAGCAGTTCTACAGGGGAACGTGGAAACACCATATATTTT. Protein: CASSSTGERGNTIYF.

The chain employs TRBV2 and TRBJ1-4; 7 nucleotides align to TRBD1. The CDR3 covers 14 residues. The trim removed 6 bases at V and 4 bases at J, leaving 5 bases unmatched. Germline CDR1 is SNHLY and CDR2 is FYNNEI. The CDR3 bases are TGTGCCAGCAGCCTGGGACAGAGTAATGAAAAACTGTTTTTT. Translated: CASSLGQSNEKLFF.

The chain employs TRBV7-6 and TRBJ2-1; D may be TRBD1 (6 bases). Germline values: CDR1 SGHVS, CDR2 FNYEAQ. The CDR3 spans 15 residues. V lost 2 bases, J lost 7 bases, and 15 bases lay in between. As DNA, the CDR3 is TGTGCCAGCAGCTTAACGAGACAGGCCACGAATGAGCAGTTCTTC. It translates to CASSLTRQATNEQFF.

The chain has TRBV18 and TRBJ2-7; 7 nucleotides match TRBD2. The CDR3 runs 14 residues. V shed 3 bases and J 0 bases; nucleotides not matched to a gene: 2. Germline values: CDR1 KGHSH, CDR2 LQKENI. CDR3 in amino acids: CASSPGTTSYEQYF. CDR3 DNA: TGTGCCAGCTCACCTGGGACTACCTCCTACGAGCAGTACTTC.

The V gene is TRBV18, the J gene TRBJ1-1; D remains ambiguous. This CDR3 spans 16 amino acids. The ends were cut back, 2 bases at V and 0 bases at J, with 13 bases in the middle. Germline CDR1 reads KGHSH; CDR2 reads LQKENI. The CDR3 is CASSPGLLQMNTEAFF. In DNA, the CDR3 is TGTGCCAGCTCACCAGGGCTTCTGCAGATGAACACTGAAGCTTTCTTT.

The rearrangement links TRBV18 to TRBJ2-7; 12 nucleotides match TRBD2. This CDR3 has 16 amino acids. The germline V gene has CDR1 KGHSH and CDR2 LQKENI. V trimming: 1 base; J trimming: 5 bases; junction bases outside the gene matches: 6. CDR3 in amino acids: CASSPLASGRANEQYF. The CDR3 nucleotides are TGTGCCAGCTCACCACTTGCTAGCGGGAGGGCTAACGAGCAGTACTTC.

V usage is TRBV4-3 and J usage is TRBJ2-5; TRBD2 aligns across 8 bases. Germline-derived CDR1 and CDR2 are LGHNA and YSLEER. The CDR3 covers 14 residues. The V gene end was trimmed by 4 bases and the J gene end by 1 base; junction bases not matched to a gene: 2. The CDR3 spells CASSRGLAQETQYF. The CDR3 nucleotides are TGCGCCAGCAGCCGAGGACTAGCCCAAGAGACCCAGTACTTC.

The chain couples TRBV13 to TRBJ1-1, with 9 bases fitting TRBD1. The germline V gene has CDR1 PRHDT and CDR2 FYEKMQ (reference sequence). CDR3 length: 18 amino acids. Trimming took 2 bases from V and 1 from J; bases not matched to a gene: 11. CDR3 bases: TGTGCCAGCAGCTTAAACCGGGACAGGGAAGACCCGAACACTGAAGCTTTCTTT. This sequence encodes CASSLNRDREDPNTEAFF. The full variable domain, rest sourced from reference TRBV13 and TRBJ1-1, is AAGVIQSPRHLIKEKRETATLKCYPIPRHDTVYWYQQGPGQDPQFLISFYEKMQSDKGSIPDRFSAQQFSDYHSELNMSSLELGDSALYFCASSLNRDREDPNTEAFFGQGTRLTVV.

This clone was seen only a few times. The chain has TRBV19 and TRBJ1-3; possibly TRBD1 for D (6 bases). Between the trimmed V and J ends, which lost 4 bases and 2 bases, there was a span of 9 bases. CDR1 is LNHDA, CDR2 SQIVND, per germline (reference sequence). This CDR3 has 14 amino acids. The CDR3 nucleotides read TGTGCCAGTAGTAATGAGGGGGCTGGAAACACCATATATTTT. This sequence encodes CASSNEGAGNTIYF.

The V call is TRBV16, the J call TRBJ2-7, with D unresolved. The length of the CDR3 is 16 residues. Trimming stripped 0 bases from V and 1 base from J, with 13 bases between. CDR1 is KGHSY and CDR2 is FQNENV in the germline V gene. CDR3 loop: CASSQSRMAPSYEQYF. The CDR3 DNA follows: TGTGCCAGCAGCCAATCCAGAATGGCACCATCCTACGAGCAGTACTTC.

This chain links TRBV19 with TRBJ2-1; D is possibly TRBD2 (5 bases). Germline loops: CDR1 LNHDA, CDR2 SQIVND (reference sequence). The CDR3 extends over 12 amino acids. V gave up 5 bases and J gave up 5 bases, with 7 bases separating them. The CDR3 spells CASSVGNNEQFF. CDR3 in DNA: TGTGCCAGTAGTGTCGGGAACAATGAGCAGTTCTTC. The entire variable domain, with the rest obtained from reference TRBV19 and TRBJ2-1, is as follows: DGGITQSPKYLFRKEGQNVTLSCEQNLNHDAMYWYRQDPGQGLRLIYYSQIVNDFQKGDIAEGYSVSREKKESFPLTVTSAQKNPTAFYLCASSVGNNEQFFGPGTRLTVL.

V is TRBV4-3 and J is TRBJ2-7; 11 nucleotides align to TRBD1. V lost 0 bases, J lost 9 bases, and 7 bases stayed unmatched. This CDR3 has 15 amino acids. Germline V gene data show CDR1 as LGHNA and CDR2 as YSLEER. The CDR3 DNA sequence: TGCGCCAGCAGCCAAGACTTCGGGACAGGGGGTGTGCAGTACTTC. This codes for CASSQDFGTGGVQYF.

The chain recombines TRBV6-6 with TRBJ2-1; 7 bases agree with TRBD1. V gave up 4 bases and J gave up 4 bases; unmatched junction bases: 7. The germline V gene encodes CDR1 MNHNY and CDR2 SVGAGI (reference sequence). This CDR3 is built from 15 residues. The CDR3 DNA is TGTGCCAGCAGTTCCCGACAGGGAACGTACAATGAGCAGTTCTTC. This encodes CASSSRQGTYNEQFF.

The V and J genes are TRBV7-9 and TRBJ2-7, with D possibly matching TRBD2 (6 bases). The CDR3 totals 15 residues. The germline V gene has CDR1 SEHNR and CDR2 FQNEAQ (reference sequence). V lost 4 bases and J lost 1, with 14 bases in between. CDR3 in amino acids: CASSSAGGRSYEQYF. The CDR3, as DNA: TGTGCCAGCAGCTCAGCCGGGGGAAGGTCCTACGAGCAGTACTTC.

The chain recombines TRBV30 with TRBJ2-7, with 11 positions matching TRBD2. V was pared by 0 bases and J by 7 bases, with 20 bases of the junction left unmatched. Germline V gene lookup returns CDR1 GTSNPN and CDR2 SVGIG (reference sequence). The CDR3 runs to 19 residues. The CDR3 DNA reads as TGTGCCTGGAGTGTACTAGCGGGAGAGAGCCTTTTGGAGGATCGGGAGCAGTACTTC. Its translation is CAWSVLAGESLLEDREQYF.